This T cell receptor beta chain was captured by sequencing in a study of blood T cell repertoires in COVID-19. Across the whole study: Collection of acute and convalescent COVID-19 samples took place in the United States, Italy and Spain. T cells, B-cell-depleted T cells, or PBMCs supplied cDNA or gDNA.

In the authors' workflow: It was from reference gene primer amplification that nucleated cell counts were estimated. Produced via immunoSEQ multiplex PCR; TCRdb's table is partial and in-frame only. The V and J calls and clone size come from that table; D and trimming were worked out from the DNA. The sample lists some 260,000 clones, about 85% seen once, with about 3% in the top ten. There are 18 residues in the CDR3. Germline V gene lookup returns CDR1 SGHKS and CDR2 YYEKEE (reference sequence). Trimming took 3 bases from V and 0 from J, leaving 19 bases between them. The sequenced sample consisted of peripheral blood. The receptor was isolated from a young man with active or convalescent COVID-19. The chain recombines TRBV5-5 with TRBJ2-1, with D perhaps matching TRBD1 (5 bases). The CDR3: CASSSGIYRPSSYNEQFF. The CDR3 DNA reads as TGTGCCAGCAGCTCTGGAATTTACAGGCCTAGCTCCTACAATGAGCAGTTCTTC.